Listed below are T cell receptor beta chains from one sample, sequenced in a study of shared clonotypes between healthy human individuals. TCRdb keeps only in-frame clones here, not all; method: immunoSEQ multiplex PCR. The table lists about 2.1 million clones, about 92% of them singletons. The sample comprised naive CD8+ T cells from PBMCs. The receptors shown here come from a man younger than 35 in good health. Some clones in this sample may be carry-over from other donors' samples. Each CDR3 is given with its conserved first and last residue. The order of the fields is clone size, V gene, J gene, D gene, CDR3 protein, CDR3 DNA. The D gene is left open where the match is weak. Expanded clones get a size class; other rows say once, few or many, or leave the size out.

.,TRBV18,TRBJ2-7,.,CASSPTDQGFSYEQYF,TGTGCCAGCTCACCTACGGATCAGGGTTTCTCCTACGAGCAGTACTTC
once,TRBV4-1,TRBJ2-1,.,CASSQVGGSYNEQFF,TGCGCCAGCAGCCAAGTGGGGGGCTCCTACAATGAGCAGTTCTTC
.,TRBV4-3,TRBJ2-7,TRBD2,CASSYGTSSYEQYF,TGCGCCAGCAGCTACGGGACTAGCTCCTACGAGCAGTACTTC
.,TRBV10-2,TRBJ1-2,.,CASSESWGGYYGYTF,TGCGCCAGCAGTGAGTCGTGGGGGGGATACTATGGCTACACCTTC
.,TRBV9,TRBJ2-1,.,CASSVASNEQFF,TGTGCCAGCAGCGTAGCTAGTAATGAGCAGTTCTTC
.,TRBV29-1,TRBJ2-7,TRBD2,CSAGLAGERYEQYF,TGCAGCGCCGGACTAGCGGGAGAGCGATACGAGCAGTACTTC
.,TRBV30,TRBJ2-1,.,CAWSVISQGRYYNEQFF,TGTGCCTGGAGTGTAATTTCCCAGGGGAGGTACTACAATGAGCAGTTCTTC
.,TRBV9,TRBJ2-3,.,CASSVALSKAGVAERRTDTQYF,TGTGCCAGCAGCGTAGCCCTGAGCAAGGCAGGAGTAGCGGAGAGGCGCACAGATACGCAGTATTTT
.,TRBV11-2,TRBJ1-3,.,CASSFGPLFDTIYF,TGTGCCAGCAGCTTTGGCCCCCTGTTCGACACCATATATTTT
.,TRBV5-1,TRBJ1-1,TRBD1,CASSFRTGDTEAFF,TGCGCCAGCAGCTTTAGGACAGGGGATACTGAAGCTTTCTTT
.,TRBV12-2,TRBJ2-1,.,CASRLVRATNYNEQFF,TGTGCAAGTCGCCTAGTCCGGGCGACTAACTACAATGAGCAGTTCTTC
.,TRBV7-9,TRBJ2-6,TRBD2,CASSPSRGGAGANVLTF,TGTGCCAGCAGCCCGAGTCGGGGGGGCGCCGGGGCCAACGTCCTGACTTTC
.,TRBV6-6,TRBJ1-5,.,CASSYGRGAYQPQHF,TGTGCCAGCAGTTACGGGCGGGGGGCTTACCAGCCCCAGCATTTT
.,TRBV7-9,TRBJ2-1,.,CASSLATVDGSYNEQFF,TGTGCCAGCAGCTTAGCCACGGTAGATGGGTCCTACAATGAGCAGTTCTTC
.,TRBV9,TRBJ1-1,.,CASSVATENTEAFF,TGTGCCAGCAGCGTAGCCACAGAGAACACTGAAGCTTTCTTT
.,TRBV9,TRBJ2-3,TRBD2,CASSVGRGTSGSSTDTQYF,TGTGCCAGCAGCGTAGGAAGGGGGACTAGCGGCTCTAGCACAGATACGCAGTATTTT
.,TRBV19,TRBJ2-7,TRBD1,CASSSTGTGSEQYF,TGTGCCAGTAGTTCGACCGGGACAGGCAGTGAGCAGTACTTC
.,TRBV6-1,TRBJ1-2,.,CASSEVGGRRQHGYTF,TGTGCCAGCAGTGAAGTGGGTGGACGGAGACAACATGGCTACACCTTC
.,TRBV5-6,TRBJ2-3,.,CASSSTDTQYF,TGTGCCAGCAGCTCCACAGATACGCAGTATTTT
.,TRBV18,TRBJ2-3,.,CASSDSRTDTQYF,TGTGCCAGCTCCGACTCTCGCACAGATACGCAGTATTTT
.,TRBV7-3,TRBJ2-2,.,CASSNLVLAELKNTGELFF,TGTGCCAGCAGTAACTTGGTACTAGCCGAACTTAAGAACACCGGGGAGCTGTTTTTT
.,TRBV7-9,TRBJ2-2,.,CASSLRELFF,TGTGCCAGCAGCTTAAGGGAGCTGTTTTTT
.,TRBV13,TRBJ1-1,.,CASSLGPTGMNTEAFF,TGTGCCAGCAGCTTGGGCCCTACAGGGATGAACACTGAAGCTTTCTTT
.,TRBV4-3,TRBJ2-1,.,CASSQGHNEQFF,TGCGCCAGCAGCCAAGGGCACAATGAGCAGTTCTTC
.,TRBV27,TRBJ2-7,.,CASSLATGFGEQYF,TGTGCCAGCAGTTTGGCCACAGGGTTTGGCGAGCAGTACTTC
.,TRBV9,TRBJ2-1,TRBD2,CASSAGGKVNEQFF,TGTGCCAGCAGCGCGGGGGGTAAGGTAAATGAGCAGTTCTTC
.,TRBV28,TRBJ2-7,TRBD1,CASRKRTPQTGVYEQYF,TGTGCCAGCAGGAAGCGAACTCCGCAGACAGGGGTTTACGAGCAGTACTTC
.,TRBV6-1,TRBJ2-1,.,CASSDPGLAEQFF,TGTGCCAGCAGTGACCCGGGACTGGCTGAGCAGTTCTTC
.,TRBV18,TRBJ1-5,TRBD1,CASSPGAPWIGQGTGQPQHF,TGTGCCAGCTCACCTGGCGCGCCCTGGATCGGACAGGGAACAGGGCAGCCCCAGCATTTT
.,TRBV7-2,TRBJ2-7,.,CASSSSRYEQYF,TGTGCCAGCAGCTCCAGTCGATACGAGCAGTACTTC
once,TRBV6-4,TRBJ2-1,TRBD2,CASSASGEWNEQFF,TGTGCCAGCAGTGCTAGCGGGGAATGGAATGAGCAGTTCTTC
once,TRBV27,TRBJ2-7,.,CASSLEGPPYEQYF,TGTGCCAGCAGTTTAGAGGGGCCCCCCTACGAGCAGTACTTC
.,TRBV6-6,TRBJ2-5,TRBD2,CASGGRYQETQYF,TGTGCCAGCGGCGGGAGGTACCAAGAGACCCAGTACTTC
.,TRBV7-9,TRBJ1-2,.,CASSHQKGPTYGYTF,TGTGCCAGCAGCCACCAAAAGGGACCGACCTATGGCTACACCTTC
.,TRBV27,TRBJ1-2,.,CASSIDRRNGYTF,TGTGCCAGCAGCATAGACAGGAGGAATGGCTACACCTTC
.,TRBV7-2,TRBJ2-3,TRBD2,CASSFLAGGTGDTQYF,TGTGCCAGCAGCTTTCTAGCGGGAGGAACGGGCGATACGCAGTATTTT
.,TRBV4-2,TRBJ2-4,TRBD2,CASSVGEGLAKNIQYF,TGTGCCAGCAGCGTTGGGGAGGGTTTAGCCAAAAACATTCAGTACTTC
.,TRBV10-3,TRBJ2-1,TRBD2,CAITRTSGLGSYNEQFF,TGTGCCATTACCCGGACTAGCGGCCTTGGCTCCTACAATGAGCAGTTCTTC
.,TRBV28,TRBJ1-3,.,CASSLFGRSSGNTIYF,TGTGCCAGCAGTTTATTCGGGCGCTCCTCTGGAAACACCATATATTTT
.,TRBV5-1,TRBJ2-1,TRBD2,CASSTNLAGFYNEQFF,TGCGCCAGCAGCACTAACCTAGCGGGCTTCTACAATGAGCAGTTCTTC
few,TRBV21-1,TRBJ2-2,.,CASSKGQGAGELFF,TGTGCCAGCAGCAAAGGACAGGGGGCCGGGGAGCTGTTTTTT
.,TRBV29-1,TRBJ2-5,.,CSVVWAYQETQYF,TGCAGCGTTGTATGGGCGTACCAAGAGACCCAGTACTTC
.,TRBV11-2,TRBJ2-5,.,CASSVDTRETQYF,TGTGCCAGCAGCGTGGACACGAGGGAGACCCAGTACTTC
.,TRBV4-3,TRBJ2-3,TRBD2,CASSSRLAGGGEGNTDTQYF,TGCGCCAGCAGCTCCAGACTAGCGGGAGGGGGAGAGGGAAACACAGATACGCAGTATTTT
once,TRBV4-1,TRBJ1-5,TRBD1,CASSRGTGIPSQPQHF,TGCGCCAGCAGCCGAGGGACAGGAATTCCGAGTCAGCCCCAGCATTTT
.,TRBV7-3,TRBJ1-1,TRBD1,CASSLNGQGDTEAFF,TGTGCCAGCAGCTTAAATGGACAGGGGGACACTGAAGCTTTCTTT
.,TRBV29-1,TRBJ2-3,.,CSVEEGVTSSPSTDTQYF,TGCAGCGTTGAAGAGGGCGTCACTAGCTCTCCTTCCACAGATACGCAGTATTTT
.,TRBV9,TRBJ1-5,TRBD1,CASSAGQGQYQPQHF,TGTGCCAGCAGCGCCGGACAGGGGCAATATCAGCCCCAGCATTTT
.,TRBV14,TRBJ2-7,.,CASSLGVVLEQYF,TGTGCCAGCTCCCTCGGCGTGGTTCTCGAGCAGTACTTC
.,TRBV6-1,TRBJ2-7,TRBD2,CASSVTSGRIYEQYF,TGTGCCAGCAGTGTTACTAGCGGGAGGATTTACGAGCAGTACTTC